Listed below are T cell receptor beta chains from one sample, sequenced in a study of blood T cell repertoires in COVID-19. Only in-frame clones appear in the TCRdb table, and some are missing; sequencing was by immunoSEQ multiplex PCR. The sample has over 300,000 clones, more than 80% seen once. The sequencing sample was made of peripheral blood. These receptors came from a man in his forties or fifties with acute or convalescent COVID-19. Each CDR3 is given with its conserved first and last residue. The order of the fields is J gene, clone size, D gene, V gene, CDR3 DNA, CDR3 protein. D genes are given only for firm matches. Not all rows give a size; the values are once, few, many and, for expanded clones, a class.

TRBJ2-2	.	.	TRBV11-3	TGTGCCAGCAGCTTATATAGGAGCGCCGGGGAGCTGTTTTTT	CASSLYRSAGELFF
TRBJ1-1	.	.	TRBV13	TGTGCCAGCAGCTACTATGAGACGGAGGAAGCTTTCTTT	CASSYYETEEAFF
TRBJ1-6	.	.	TRBV7-2	TGTGCCAGCAGCTTGTCCAGGGATTCACCCCTCCACTTT	CASSLSRDSPLHF
TRBJ2-5	.	TRBD2	TRBV5-4	TGTGCCAGCAGTGGGGGGGAGATGACGGAGACCCAGTACTTC	CASSGGEMTETQYF
TRBJ1-2	.	TRBD1	TRBV9	TGTGCCAGCAGCGCCGGACAGGGAGCTAACTATGGCTACACCTTC	CASSAGQGANYGYTF
TRBJ2-7	.	.	TRBV11-3	TGTGCCAGCAGCTTATGGAGCTCCGAGCAGTACTTC	CASSLWSSEQYF
TRBJ1-5	few	TRBD1	TRBV6-5	TGTGCCAGCAGTTCGACAGGGACGGGCAATCAGCCCCAGCATTTT	CASSSTGTGNQPQHF
TRBJ2-5	once	.	TRBV2	TGTGCCAGCAGTGAACGGTCTAGGGGGGGTCTAGCGGTTCAAGAGACCCAGTACTTC	CASSERSRGGLAVQETQYF
TRBJ2-4	.	TRBD2	TRBV4-1	TGCGCCAGCAGCCAACCGACTAGCGGGAGTTCCAAAAACATTCAGTACTTC	CASSQPTSGSSKNIQYF
TRBJ2-7	.	.	TRBV27	TGTGCCAGCAGTCCGCTGACAGGCCGGGGCTACGAGCAGTACTTC	CASSPLTGRGYEQYF
TRBJ1-5	.	.	TRBV15	TGTGCCACAGGACAGCTTAGCAATCAGCCCCAGCATTTT	CATGQLSNQPQHF
TRBJ1-2	.	.	TRBV19	TGTGCCAGTAGTATCTGGGGGCATGGCTACACCTTC	CASSIWGHGYTF
TRBJ2-5	.	TRBD2	TRBV4-2	TGTGCCAGCAGCCCCTCGGGCGCGGGGGGGGCCTGGGGGACCCAGTACTTC	CASSPSGAGGAWGTQYF
TRBJ1-5	.	.	TRBV2	TGTGCCAGCAGTGACGGGGTTATTGGCAATCAGCCCCAGCATTTT	CASSDGVIGNQPQHF
TRBJ1-3	.	.	TRBV10-3	TGTGCCACCTGGCGGGAAGATGGAAACACCATATATTTT	CATWREDGNTIYF
TRBJ1-2	.	TRBD1	TRBV19	TGTGCCAGTAGCTTACAGGGGGACTATGGCTACACCTTC	CASSLQGDYGYTF
TRBJ2-2	.	TRBD1	TRBV4-1	TGCGCCAGCAGCCAACAGGGACAGAGCACCGGGGAGCTGTTTTTT	CASSQQGQSTGELFF
TRBJ2-1	.	TRBD2	TRBV5-1	TGCGCCAGCAGACTTAGCGGGGGGCCCAATGAGCAGTTCTTC	CASRLSGGPNEQFF
TRBJ2-2	.	TRBD1	TRBV19	TGTGCCAGTAGAACCGGGACAGGGGGTACCGGGGAGCTGTTTTTT	CASRTGTGGTGELFF
TRBJ2-7	.	TRBD2	TRBV5-5	TGTGCCAGCAGCGGAACCGGGACTAGCGGGAGCTACGAGCAGTACTTC	CASSGTGTSGSYEQYF
TRBJ1-1	.	TRBD1	TRBV6-5	TGTGCCAGCAGTTACGGGGGACAGATGAACACTGAAGCTTTCTTT	CASSYGGQMNTEAFF
TRBJ1-1	.	TRBD1	TRBV5-1	TGCGCCAGCAGCCAATTGGGGGACAGGGCCACTGAAGCTTTCTTT	CASSQLGDRATEAFF
TRBJ2-7	.	.	TRBV6-5	TGTGCCAGCAGGGGGGTAGCGGAGGGTTATGGGCAGTACTTC	CASRGVAEGYGQYF
TRBJ2-5	.	.	TRBV12-3/TRBV12-4	TGTGCCAGCAGTTTGTCTCCTAGCGAGACCCAGTACTTC	CASSLSPSETQYF
TRBJ2-7	.	TRBD2	TRBV18	TGTGCCAGCTCACTCATTGGGCGGGGGGCTTATACCTACGAGCAGTACTTC	CASSLIGRGAYTYEQYF
TRBJ2-3	.	.	TRBV27	TGTGCCAGCCAGGCTAGCGGCACAGATACGCAGTATTTT	CASQASGTDTQYF
TRBJ2-5	.	TRBD2	TRBV20-1	TGCAGTGCTAGTCCTAGCGGGGGACTCCAAGAGACCCAGTACTTC	CSASPSGGLQETQYF
TRBJ1-3	.	TRBD1	TRBV11-2	TGTGCCAGCAGCTCCACAGGGGGCTGGGGAAACACCATATATTTT	CASSSTGGWGNTIYF
TRBJ2-3	.	.	TRBV9	TGTGCCAGCAGCCCCGTTTACAATGGGGCTCAAGATACGCAGTATTTT	CASSPVYNGAQDTQYF
TRBJ1-1	.	TRBD1	TRBV28	TGTGCCAGCAGAACGACAGGGGCGAACACTGAAGCTTTCTTT	CASRTTGANTEAFF
TRBJ1-6	.	.	TRBV6-5	TGTGCCAGCAGACGATCAGGGGAAGTCGCTTCACCCCTCCACTTT	CASRRSGEVASPLHF
TRBJ1-2	.	.	TRBV9	TGTGCCAGCAGCGTAGAAGCCGGTTTCTACACCTTC	CASSVEAGFYTF
TRBJ2-3	.	.	TRBV11-2	TGTGCCAGCAGCTTAGGACGGGTCGGGGATACGCAGTATTTT	CASSLGRVGDTQYF
TRBJ2-7	.	TRBD1	TRBV2	TGTGCCAGCAGAACCGGGACAGACTCCTACGAGCAGTACTTC	CASRTGTDSYEQYF
TRBJ1-6	.	.	TRBV11-2	TGTGCCAGCAGCTTCAGGGCAGGCTCCTATAATTCACCCCTCCACTTT	CASSFRAGSYNSPLHF
TRBJ2-7	.	TRBD2	TRBV27	TGTGCCAGCAGTGCCGGGACTAGCGGGATCGAGCAGTACTTC	CASSAGTSGIEQYF
TRBJ2-2	.	.	TRBV19	TGTGCCAGTAGTGCCCGTGGAGGGACCGGGGAGCTGTTTTTT	CASSARGGTGELFF
TRBJ1-6	.	.	TRBV28	TGTGCCAGCAGTTTAACGGACAGAAATTCACCCCTCCACTTT	CASSLTDRNSPLHF
TRBJ2-2	.	.	TRBV3-1/TRBV3-2	TGTGCCAGCAGCCAAGCAGGCCAGGATGAGACCGGGGAGCTGTTTTTT	CASSQAGQDETGELFF
TRBJ1-5	.	.	TRBV12-3/TRBV12-4	TGTGCCAGCAGTCCCTATAGTCAGCCCCAGCATTTT	CASSPYSQPQHF
TRBJ1-6	.	.	TRBV30	TGTGCCTGGATGTTAGGGGGGGGGTTCGGCTATAATTCACCCCTCCACTTT	CAWMLGGGFGYNSPLHF
TRBJ1-5	.	.	TRBV9	TGTGCCAGCAGCGCAGGGGATGGTCAGCCCCAGCATTTT	CASSAGDGQPQHF
TRBJ2-7	once	.	TRBV19	TGTGCCAGTAAACCACCCGGTAGCTCCTACGAGCAGTACTTC	CASKPPGSSYEQYF
TRBJ1-3	.	.	TRBV5-1	TGCGCCAGCAGCTTCGGGACTGGAAACACCATATATTTT	CASSFGTGNTIYF
TRBJ2-2	.	.	TRBV5-4	TGTGCCAGCAGTGGGAGCATCACCGGGGAGCTGTTTTTT	CASSGSITGELFF
TRBJ1-1	.	TRBD1	TRBV5-5	TGTGCCAGCAAACTGGTGGGACAGGGGAACACTGAAGCTTTCTTT	CASKLVGQGNTEAFF
TRBJ2-1	few	TRBD2	TRBV10-2	TGCGCCAGCAGTGAGTTTGGGACTAGGGTGCAACGGGAGCAGTTCTTC	CASSEFGTRVQREQFF
TRBJ2-7	.	TRBD2	TRBV10-1	TGCGCCAGCAGTGAGGCTAGCGGGTTCTACGAGCAGTACTTC	CASSEASGFYEQYF
TRBJ1-5	.	.	TRBV2	TGTGCCAGCAGCCAGAGCAATCAGCCCCAGCATTTT	CASSQSNQPQHF
TRBJ1-4	.	.	TRBV19	TGTGCCAGTAGTATTGTCGGGGGAAAACTGTTTTTT	CASSIVGGKLFF
TRBJ1-5	.	.	TRBV10-3	TGTGCCATCAGTGAGGGCCTTAGCAATCAGCCCCAGCATTTT	CAISEGLSNQPQHF
TRBJ2-5	once	TRBD2	TRBV5-1	TGCGCCAGCAGCTTTGCGGGGGGACGGGAGACCCAGTACTTC	CASSFAGGRETQYF
TRBJ2-5	.	TRBD1	TRBV4-1	TGCGCCAGCAGCCACGGCCGGCCAGGGGGCGGGACCCAGTACTTC	CASSHGRPGGGTQYF
TRBJ2-1	.	.	TRBV10-3	TGTGCCATCAGTGAAGGGGGGACTATGCCGTTCTTC	CAISEGGTMPFF
TRBJ1-1	.	TRBD1	TRBV19	TGTGCCAGTAGTACCCGGGACAGACCAACTGAAGCTTTCTTT	CASSTRDRPTEAFF
TRBJ1-4	.	.	TRBV2	TGTGCCAGCAGTGAAGGGCCTAGGGGATGGGATAATGAAAAACTGTTTTTT	CASSEGPRGWDNEKLFF
TRBJ1-1	.	.	TRBV10-3	TGTGCCATCAGGCCCGCACCAATTCAGGGTGAAGCTTTCTTT	CAIRPAPIQGEAFF
TRBJ1-1	.	.	TRBV18	TGTGCCAGCTCACCTGCGACAGGTGAAGCTTTCTTT	CASSPATGEAFF
TRBJ1-3	.	.	TRBV3-1/TRBV3-2	TGTGCCAGCAGCCAACGCGACAGCTACTCTGGAAACACCATATATTTT	CASSQRDSYSGNTIYF
TRBJ2-3	few	TRBD2	TRBV7-3	TGTGCCAGCAGCTTAGGCGGGAGTAGAGATACGCAGTATTTT	CASSLGGSRDTQYF